This note documents a single T cell receptor (beta chain) sequence. The antigen is unknown. This sample was taken from a study of T-cell memory formation after mild COVID-19. Study-wide findings and caveats: The study found balanced CD4/CD8 in clones contracting day 15 to 85 and a CD4+ lean in later expanders. Among clones peaking at day 37 in the second wave, SARS-CoV-2 specificity remained unconfirmed.

TCRdb passed the 5' RACE reads through MiXCR, listing each CDR3 protein once. This table has about 410,000 distinct CDR3 sequences, 20% to 25% appearing once. Source material: PBMCs or a T cell subset sorted from them (not recorded which). This TCR derives from an adult woman who had mild COVID-19 (a few samples of this study predate the infection). Cell type and time point are not known.

The CDR3 loop is CASSQGRDTGYEQYF. CDR3 bases: TGCGCCAGCAGCCAAGGCCGGGACACTGGCTACGAGCAGTACTTC. V is TRBV4-1 and J is TRBJ2-7, with D possibly TRBD1 on 6 matching bases. The germline gives CDR1 MGHRA, CDR2 YSYEKL. V lost 1 base and J lost 3, with 13 bases in between. This CDR3 contains 15 residues.